A selection of T cell receptor beta chains follows, all from one sample in a study of T cells in Graves' hyperthyroidism and ophthalmopathy. TCRdb processed the multiplex PCR reads anew with MiXCR; each CDR3 protein has one entry. The table lists about 740,000 distinct CDR3 sequences, roughly 15% of them singletons. The source material was blood. The source of these receptors is a woman aged 18-35 years with Graves' hyperthyroidism. The CDR3 runs from the conserved cysteine through the conserved F or W. Fields, in order: D gene, clone size, J gene, V gene, CDR3 DNA, CDR3 protein. A D gene is named only where the DNA matches it firmly. Clone size is stated in some rows and not others, as once, few, many or a class when expanded.

d_call: TRBD2; clone_size: few; j_call: TRBJ2-1; v_call: TRBV27; cdr3_nt: TGTGCCAGCAGTAAATCTAGCGGGAGGCCCTACAATGAGCAGTTCTTC; cdr3_aa: CASSKSSGRPYNEQFF
d_call: -; clone_size: few; j_call: TRBJ2-7; v_call: TRBV18; cdr3_nt: TGTGCCAGCTCACCGGGGCGGGATAGATTCGACGAGCAGTACTTC; cdr3_aa: CASSPGRDRFDEQYF
d_call: TRBD1; clone_size: -; j_call: TRBJ1-6; v_call: TRBV13; cdr3_nt: TGTGCCAGCAGCTACTCCGGGACAGGGGAAAATTCACCCCTCCACTTT; cdr3_aa: CASSYSGTGENSPLHF
d_call: -; clone_size: -; j_call: TRBJ1-1; v_call: TRBV12-3/TRBV12-4; cdr3_nt: TGTGCCAGCACCTTGACAGGATCGACCGCTGAAGCTTTCTTT; cdr3_aa: CASTLTGSTAEAFF
d_call: TRBD1; clone_size: few; j_call: TRBJ2-7; v_call: TRBV20-1; cdr3_nt: TGCAGTGCTAGCGGGACAGTCGCCTCCTACAAGCAGTACTTC; cdr3_aa: CSASGTVASYKQYF
d_call: -; clone_size: many; j_call: TRBJ2-1; v_call: TRBV27; cdr3_nt: TGTGCCAGCAGTTTCAGTCGGAGTCGGGCAGGATCCTACAATGAGCAGTTCTTC; cdr3_aa: CASSFSRSRAGSYNEQFF
d_call: -; clone_size: many; j_call: TRBJ2-5; v_call: TRBV3-1; cdr3_nt: TGTGCCAGCAGCCAAGAATCGAGGGCGAGAGAGACCCAGTACTTC; cdr3_aa: CASSQESRARETQYF
d_call: -; clone_size: many; j_call: TRBJ2-1; v_call: TRBV12-3/TRBV12-4; cdr3_nt: TGTGCCAGCAGTTCCCTGGTCAGGGCCAATGAGCAGTTCTTC; cdr3_aa: CASSSLVRANEQFF
d_call: -; clone_size: many; j_call: TRBJ1-5; v_call: TRBV30; cdr3_nt: TGTGCCTGGAGTTCGGCAGCCAATCAGCCCCAGCATTTT; cdr3_aa: CAWSSAANQPQHF
d_call: TRBD1; clone_size: -; j_call: TRBJ1-2; v_call: TRBV29-1; cdr3_nt: TGCAGCGTTGAAGCTGGCCAGGGGGCGCGGGCCTACTATGGCTACACCTTC; cdr3_aa: CSVEAGQGARAYYGYTF
d_call: -; clone_size: many; j_call: TRBJ1-3; v_call: TRBV12-3/TRBV12-4; cdr3_nt: TGTGCCAGCAGTCTACAGGGAAGCGAGCGAAACACCATATATTTT; cdr3_aa: CASSLQGSERNTIYF
d_call: -; clone_size: many; j_call: TRBJ2-3; v_call: TRBV15; cdr3_nt: TGTGCCACCAGCAGGGTAGATTACACAGATACGCAGTATTTT; cdr3_aa: CATSRVDYTDTQYF
d_call: -; clone_size: once; j_call: TRBJ2-7; v_call: TRBV19; cdr3_nt: TGTGCCAGTAGTTTTTGGGCTAGCAACGAGCAGTACTTC; cdr3_aa: CASSFWASNEQYF
d_call: TRBD1; clone_size: -; j_call: TRBJ2-1; v_call: TRBV2; cdr3_nt: TGTGCCAGCAGTCTCCGGGACAGAGAGTTCTTC; cdr3_aa: CASSLRDREFF
d_call: TRBD1; clone_size: few; j_call: TRBJ2-1; v_call: TRBV4-3; cdr3_nt: TGCGCCAGCAGCGCCCGGGACAGGGGTAATGAGCAGTTCTTC; cdr3_aa: CASSARDRGNEQFF
d_call: -; clone_size: few; j_call: TRBJ2-7; v_call: TRBV2; cdr3_nt: TGTGCCAGCGGGGGGGACAGCTCCTACGAGCAGTACTTC; cdr3_aa: CASGGDSSYEQYF
d_call: TRBD1; clone_size: few; j_call: TRBJ2-2; v_call: TRBV20-1; cdr3_nt: TGCAGTGCTTTAAACAGGGGATGGAACACCGGGGAGCTGTTTTTT; cdr3_aa: CSALNRGWNTGELFF
d_call: -; clone_size: -; j_call: TRBJ1-4; v_call: TRBV2; cdr3_nt: TGTACCAGCAGTGAAGTAGTGATTGAAAAACTGTTTTTT; cdr3_aa: CTSSEVVIEKLFF
d_call: TRBD2; clone_size: many; j_call: TRBJ2-3; v_call: TRBV12-3/TRBV12-4; cdr3_nt: TGTGCCAGCGCGCTTTCGGGGGGTTTTTTGGCGGATACGCAGTATTTT; cdr3_aa: CASALSGGFLADTQYF
d_call: -; clone_size: many; j_call: TRBJ2-3; v_call: TRBV12-3/TRBV12-4; cdr3_nt: TGTGCCAGCAGTCCCGGATTTGGAAGCACAGATACGCAGTATTTT; cdr3_aa: CASSPGFGSTDTQYF
d_call: -; clone_size: many; j_call: TRBJ2-3; v_call: TRBV28; cdr3_nt: TGTGCCAGCAGTCAACTAGGGGGGGCGACAGATACGCAGTATTTT; cdr3_aa: CASSQLGGATDTQYF
d_call: -; clone_size: many; j_call: TRBJ2-2; v_call: TRBV11-2; cdr3_nt: TGTGCCAGCAGCTTAGGCCAGCAGTACACCGGGGAGCTGTTTTTT; cdr3_aa: CASSLGQQYTGELFF
d_call: -; clone_size: -; j_call: TRBJ2-2; v_call: TRBV11-3; cdr3_nt: TGTGCCAGCAGCTTCAGGGAAGGCGGGGAGCTGTTTTTT; cdr3_aa: CASSFREGGELFF
d_call: -; clone_size: many; j_call: TRBJ2-1; v_call: TRBV3-1; cdr3_nt: TGTGCCAGCAGCCAAGGGAGACAAACCGTCCGCAATGAGCAGTTCTTC; cdr3_aa: CASSQGRQTVRNEQFF
d_call: -; clone_size: few; j_call: TRBJ1-2; v_call: TRBV24-1; cdr3_nt: TGTGCCACCAGTGACCAAAGCAACTATGGCTACACCTTC; cdr3_aa: CATSDQSNYGYTF
d_call: TRBD1; clone_size: many; j_call: TRBJ2-5; v_call: TRBV12-3/TRBV12-4; cdr3_nt: TGTGCCAGCAGGGGACAGTACCAAGAGACCCAGTACTTC; cdr3_aa: CASRGQYQETQYF
d_call: TRBD2; clone_size: many; j_call: TRBJ2-7; v_call: TRBV3-1; cdr3_nt: TGTGCCAGCAGCTTCGCCGGGACTAGCGCCTACGAGCAGTACTTC; cdr3_aa: CASSFAGTSAYEQYF
d_call: -; clone_size: -; j_call: TRBJ1-2; v_call: TRBV2; cdr3_nt: TGTGCCAATGGCGGGGGCCATGGCTACACCTTC; cdr3_aa: CANGGGHGYTF